A selection of T cell receptor beta chains follows, all from one sample in a study of blood T cell repertoires in COVID-19. Clones were sequenced by immunoSEQ multiplex PCR, and TCRdb holds only the in-frame ones, with some missing. The sample consists of more than 100,000 clones, roughly 87% of them appearing once. Sequenced sample: peripheral blood. All receptors derive from a woman of 80 years or more in a cohort sampled during active COVID-19. CDR3s include the opening cysteine and the closing phenylalanine or tryptophan. The D gene is left open where the match is weak. Not all rows give a size; the values are once, few, many and, for expanded clones, a class.

clone size	V gene	J gene	D gene	CDR3 protein	CDR3 DNA
-	TRBV3-1/TRBV3-2	TRBJ1-1	TRBD1	CASSQAQGVTEAFF	TGTGCCAGCAGCCAAGCCCAGGGGGTTACTGAAGCTTTCTTT
-	TRBV11-2	TRBJ1-6	TRBD1	CASSAGTGPNSPLHF	TGTGCCAGCAGCGCCGGGACAGGGCCCAATTCACCCCTCCACTTT
-	TRBV6-5	TRBJ2-1	TRBD1	CASRIQGATGREQFF	TGTGCCAGCAGGATACAGGGGGCGACGGGGAGGGAGCAGTTCTTC
-	TRBV5-1	TRBJ2-1	-	CASSPLGSSYNEQFF	TGCGCCAGCAGCCCTTTGGGGAGCTCCTACAATGAGCAGTTCTTC
-	TRBV5-1	TRBJ1-1	-	CASSLVGGTGEAFF	TGCGCCAGCAGCTTGGTGGGGGGAACGGGTGAAGCTTTCTTT
-	TRBV18	TRBJ2-2	TRBD2	CASSPQVSGGTGELFF	TGTGCCAGCTCTCCGCAAGTGAGCGGGGGGACCGGGGAGCTGTTTTTT
-	TRBV19	TRBJ2-6	-	CASSPALAGSGTNVLTF	TGTGCCAGTAGCCCAGCCCTAGCTGGGTCTGGGACCAACGTCCTGACTTTC
-	TRBV29-1	TRBJ1-4	TRBD1	CSVEQGGEKLFF	TGCAGCGTTGAACAGGGGGGTGAAAAACTGTTTTTT
-	TRBV5-8	TRBJ2-7	TRBD1	CASSLFGTGGEQYF	TGTGCCAGCAGCTTGTTCGGGACAGGGGGCGAGCAGTACTTC
-	TRBV6-2/TRBV6-3	TRBJ2-7	-	CASSYSTSGTYEQYF	TGTGCCAGCAGTTACTCGACAAGCGGAACCTACGAGCAGTACTTC
-	TRBV5-4	TRBJ1-1	-	CASSLLGQFVSSPEAFF	TGTGCCAGCAGCCTCCTGGGACAATTTGTATCCTCCCCTGAAGCTTTCTTT
-	TRBV9	TRBJ1-2	TRBD1	CASSVELKGAGGYTF	TGTGCCAGCAGCGTAGAGCTCAAGGGGGCTGGTGGCTACACCTTC
-	TRBV5-5	TRBJ2-7	-	CASSLQGYEQYF	TGTGCCAGCAGCTTGCAGGGTTACGAGCAGTACTTC
-	TRBV3-1/TRBV3-2	TRBJ2-7	-	CASSQIRGSYEQYF	TGTGCCAGCAGCCAAATTAGGGGGTCCTACGAGCAGTACTTC
-	TRBV28	TRBJ1-4	-	CASSRGTNEKLFF	TGTGCCAGCAGTCGGGGAACTAATGAAAAACTGTTTTTT
-	TRBV7-9	TRBJ2-3	TRBD2	CASKTSGGETDTQYF	TGTGCCAGCAAAACTAGCGGGGGGGAGACAGATACGCAGTATTTT
-	TRBV24-1	TRBJ2-1	TRBD1	CATSDIQGAIGNEQFF	TGTGCCACCAGTGATATACAGGGGGCTATCGGAAATGAGCAGTTCTTC
-	TRBV18	TRBJ2-7	-	CASSPLGGYEQYF	TGTGCCAGCTCACCACTAGGGGGCTACGAGCAGTACTTC
once	TRBV9	TRBJ2-1	TRBD1	CASSVGTGYNEQFF	TGTGCCAGCAGCGTCGGGACAGGCTACAATGAGCAGTTCTTC
-	TRBV6-6	TRBJ2-1	TRBD2	CASVPGTTNNEQFF	TGTGCCAGCGTCCCCGGGACTACCAACAATGAGCAGTTCTTC
-	TRBV6-5	TRBJ2-1	-	CASSRQGNEQFF	TGTGCCAGCAGTCGTCAGGGAAATGAGCAGTTCTTC
-	TRBV2	TRBJ1-1	TRBD1	CASVEQGLMNTEAFF	TGTGCCAGCGTTGAACAGGGGCTGATGAACACTGAAGCTTTCTTT